The clone carrying this T cell receptor beta chain came up once. Its antigen is not identified. This entry belongs to a study of T cells after yellow fever vaccination. Whole-study findings and limits: Though it reached lower strength, the secondary response hit its peak faster, day 5 versus 15.

TCR cDNA was made by 5'RACE template switching, adding a universal primer site and UMIs. TCRdb redid the calling of the 5' RACE reads with MiXCR, one entry per CDR3 protein. The sample holds hundreds of thousands of distinct CDR3 sequences; more than 9% are singletons and the top ten take 14% to 15%. The sample in question was PBMCs, obtained on the day of the yellow fever booster vaccination. This TCR came from a man in his thirties or forties who received the YFV17D yellow fever vaccine.

The CDR3 loop is CASSASGRANEQYF. The DNA of the CDR3 is TGTGCCAGCAGTGCTAGCGGGAGGGCGAACGAGCAGTACTTC. The chain joins TRBV28 to TRBJ2-7; 12 bases are a match to TRBD2. This CDR3 has 14 residues. V was pared by 5 bases and J by 5 bases, with 4 bases of the junction left unmatched. CDR1 is MDHEN, CDR2 SYDVKM, per germline.